The present TCR beta chain was sequenced within a study of blood T cell repertoires in COVID-19. Study background: Samples of COVID-19 (acute and convalescent) were obtained from the United States, Italy and Spain.

This CDR3 region has 14 residues. J was trimmed by 6 bases and V by 3 bases; bases with no gene match: 2. CDR1 is SGHNT, CDR2 YENEEA, per germline. Assay: immunoSEQ multiplex PCR; the TCRdb copy retains only in-frame clones and omits some. Of 35,000 to 50,000 clones listed, about 90% were seen once; the top ten hold 9.2%. Material for sequencing was peripheral blood. The receptor comes from a man aged 45-65 years with active COVID-19. The J gene is TRBJ2-2, the V gene TRBV11-3, with 9 bases matching TRBD1. In nucleotides, the CDR3 is TGTGCCAGCAGCTTTGGACAGGGGTCCGGGGAGCTGTTTTTT. This sequence encodes CASSFGQGSGELFF.